Sequencing of this T cell receptor beta chain was carried out in a study of blood T cells in healthy people across ages. Overall study findings and caveats: Age showed a roughly linear inverse relationship with TCR beta diversity per million T cells.

This CDR3 spans 14 amino acids. Trimming stripped 7 bases from V and 1 base from J, with 13 bases between. In germline, CDR1 is MNHNY, CDR2 SVGAGI (reference sequence). On this clonotype: What it binds is not known.

A J-beta primer mix and a sample-barcoded 5' primer were used in a second PCR of about 7 to 12 cycles. A 12-random-nucleotide template-switch adaptor tagged each cDNA molecule. TCRdb used MiXCR to reprocess the 5' RACE reads, holding one entry per CDR3 protein. The sample consists of about 640,000 distinct CDR3 sequences, around three fifths of them appearing once. The sequence was collected from a man in his fifties or sixties in good health. This chain joins TRBV6-6 and TRBJ1-1, with TRBD1 as a possible D gene (5 bases). What was sequenced was blood. This CDR3 is CASTPRGSNTEAFF. In DNA form, the CDR3 reads TGTGCCAGCACCCCGCGGGGCTCGAACACTGAAGCTTTCTTT.